This T cell receptor (beta chain) was recorded in a study of cytomegalovirus exposure and HLA in healthy donors. Study observations and caveats: A later analysis showed TCR association rates differing by HLA locus, peaking at DRB1 and lowest at HLA-C. Follow-up analysis later connected one missense variant in DCLRE1C with trimming of TCR beta V- and J-genes. Owing to their indistinguishability, certain V segments, notably TRBV6-2 and TRBV6-3, were excluded.

The CDR3 length is 15 residues. Germline CDR1 reads MRHNA; CDR2 reads SNTAGT. V was cut by 2 bases and J by 2 bases, with 9 bases left in between. The study ran its PCR with 60 Vbeta and 13 Jbeta primers. Data came from immunoSEQ multiplex PCR; TCRdb stores just in-frame clones and leaves some out. This sample has 140,000 or so clones; approximately 83% occur once, and the top ten carry around 2%. With regard to this clone: The antigen remains unidentified.

The sample comprised PBMCs. The J gene is TRBJ1-4, the V gene TRBV6-4; D might be TRBD1 (5 bases). This receptor was obtained from a woman aged 40 to 50 in good health and CMV-seronegative. The CDR3 is CASSDQKGTNEKLFF. CDR3 in DNA: TGTGCCAGCAGTGACCAGAAGGGGACTAATGAAAAACTGTTTTTT.